This T cell receptor beta chain derives from a study of a mutant IDH1 vaccine in newly diagnosed glioma. Study-wide background: Antecedent treatment encompassed radiotherapy, temozolomide, or their combination; the majority received both. General study results and limits: Pseudoprogression seemingly bore no relation to changes in top peripheral T cell clonotypes.

Looked up from germline, CDR1 is SQVTM and CDR2 is ANQGSEA. V shed 6 bases and J 4 bases; nucleotides not matched to a gene: 8. CDR3 size: 14 residues. The time point was: week 35, safety follow-up. In every dose of vaccine, 300 ug of mutant IDH1 20-mer peptide was given alongside topical imiquimod. The assay was immunoSEQ multiplex PCR, and TCRdb's table has in-frame clones only and misses some. The table has fewer than 45,000 clones, 85% to 90% seen once. Concerning this clone: Its antigen is not identified.

The chain couples TRBV29-1 to TRBJ2-3; 9 bases are shared with TRBD1. This TCR was sampled from a man aged 40-55 years with glioma. The sequenced sample was PBMCs, obtained from a glioma patient whose treatment included an IDH1 peptide vaccine. CDR3 residues: CSVAGTGNADTQYF. Written as DNA, the CDR3 is TGCAGCGTCGCCGGGACAGGGAACGCAGATACGCAGTATTTT.